The rows below give T cell receptor beta chains drawn from one sample of a study of blood T cell repertoires in COVID-19. TCRdb's copy holds only in-frame clones and misses some; the assay was immunoSEQ multiplex PCR. The table lists roughly 180,000 clones, around 89% of them singletons. The specimen sequenced was peripheral blood. These receptors were obtained from a woman aged 25-40 years with acute or convalescent COVID-19. The CDR3 runs from the conserved cysteine through the conserved F or W. D genes are given only for firm matches. Clone size is stated in some rows and not others, as once, few, many or a class when expanded.

d_gene	v_gene	abundance	j_gene	len	CDR3aa	CDR3nt
TRBD2	TRBV6-5	NA	TRBJ2-1	14	CASTYTQLAGEQFF	TGTGCCAGCACTTACACTCAACTAGCGGGCGAGCAGTTCTTC
NA	TRBV6-5	NA	TRBJ1-2	14	CASSHSTGPTGYTF	TGTGCCAGCAGCCACTCTACAGGGCCAACCGGCTACACCTTC
TRBD1	TRBV5-1	NA	TRBJ2-2	14	CASSEQGVAGELFF	TGCGCCAGCAGCGAACAGGGGGTGGCCGGGGAGCTGTTTTTT
TRBD1	TRBV30	NA	TRBJ2-7	15	CAWSVWGQASYEQYF	TGTGCCTGGAGTGTATGGGGACAGGCTAGCTACGAGCAGTACTTC
TRBD2	TRBV29-1	once	TRBJ2-1	14	CSVRAGGPYNEQFF	TGCAGCGTGCGTGCGGGAGGGCCGTACAATGAGCAGTTCTTC
NA	TRBV18	NA	TRBJ1-5	14	CASSDQGSNQPQHF	TGTGCCAGCTCCGACCAGGGCAGCAATCAGCCCCAGCATTTT
NA	TRBV2	NA	TRBJ2-1	13	CASRLELNNEQFF	TGTGCCAGCCGACTTGAACTAAACAATGAGCAGTTCTTC
NA	TRBV3-1/TRBV3-2	NA	TRBJ2-1	14	CASSQVWAHNEQFF	TGTGCCAGCAGCCAAGTTTGGGCCCACAATGAGCAGTTCTTC
TRBD2	TRBV11-3	NA	TRBJ2-1	13	CASSPGTTNEQFF	TGTGCCAGCAGCCCCGGGACTACCAATGAGCAGTTCTTC
TRBD1	TRBV3-1/TRBV3-2	NA	TRBJ1-4	14	CASSRGQGAMASHF	TGTGCCAGCAGCCGAGGACAGGGGGCAATGGCGTCCCATTTT
TRBD2	TRBV11-2	NA	TRBJ2-5	17	CASSLGQTSGYQETQYF	TGTGCCAGCAGCTTAGGTCAGACTAGCGGGTACCAAGAGACCCAGTACTTC
TRBD2	TRBV27	NA	TRBJ2-3	16	CASSSPSGRGVNTQYF	TGTGCCAGCAGCTCCCCGAGCGGGAGAGGGGTAAATACGCAGTATTTT
TRBD1	TRBV2	once	TRBJ2-5	14	CASSAAGGRETQYF	TGTGCCAGCAGTGCGGCAGGGGGCAGGGAGACCCAGTACTTC
TRBD1	TRBV5-4	NA	TRBJ2-1	14	CASSRTGGYNEQFF	TGTGCCAGCAGCCGGACAGGGGGATACAATGAGCAGTTCTTC
TRBD1	TRBV7-2	NA	TRBJ1-2	14	CASSSNSGGYGYTF	TGTGCCAGCAGCTCGAACTCAGGGGGCTATGGCTACACCTTC
TRBD2	TRBV5-1	NA	TRBJ2-4	14	CASSYGLAPDIQYF	TGCGCCAGCAGCTATGGACTAGCGCCCGACATTCAGTACTTC
NA	TRBV30	NA	TRBJ1-2	15	CACLPGGLANYGYTF	TGTGCCTGCCTCCCGGGGGGCCTAGCTAACTATGGCTACACCTTC
TRBD2	TRBV3-1/TRBV3-2	once	TRBJ2-3	17	CASSPPERGSNTDTQYF	TGTGCCAGCAGCCCACCCGAGCGGGGATCTAACACAGATACGCAGTATTTT
NA	TRBV28	NA	TRBJ2-2	15	CASRTTGTRSGELFF	TGTGCCAGCCGGACAACCGGGACTCGAAGCGGGGAGCTGTTTTTT
NA	TRBV21-1	NA	TRBJ2-5	15	CASSIPGQIQETQYF	TGTGCCAGCAGCATTCCGGGACAGATCCAAGAGACCCAGTACTTC
NA	TRBV7-2	NA	TRBJ1-4	14	CASSFGPRGEKLFF	TGTGCCAGCAGCTTCGGGCCTCGGGGAGAAAAACTGTTTTTT
NA	TRBV18	NA	TRBJ1-3	13	CASSPTAADTIYF	TGTGCCAGCTCACCGACCGCGGCGGACACCATATATTTT
NA	TRBV12-3/TRBV12-4	NA	TRBJ1-6	13	CASSLFGNSPLHF	TGTGCCAGCAGTTTGTTCGGTAATTCACCCCTCCACTTT
TRBD1	TRBV5-6	NA	TRBJ1-1	15	CASTPAPDRVTEAFF	TGTGCCAGCACCCCTGCCCCCGACAGGGTCACTGAAGCTTTCTTT
NA	TRBV6-5	NA	TRBJ1-1	13	CASSYFGQTEAFF	TGTGCCAGCAGTTACTTCGGACAGACTGAAGCTTTCTTT
NA	TRBV7-9	NA	TRBJ2-2	15	CASSHQRKNTGELFF	TGTGCCAGCAGCCACCAGCGGAAGAACACCGGGGAGCTGTTTTTT
NA	TRBV3-1/TRBV3-2	NA	TRBJ1-3	13	CASSQTTRNTIYF	TGTGCCAGCAGCCAAACCACGCGGAACACCATATATTTT
NA	TRBV7-9	NA	TRBJ2-3	13	CASAGRSTDTQYF	TGTGCGTCGGCGGGCCGAAGCACAGATACGCAGTATTTT
NA	TRBV18	NA	TRBJ2-7	13	CASSPSADYEQYF	TGTGCCAGCTCACCATCTGCGGATTACGAGCAGTACTTC
NA	TRBV19	NA	TRBJ1-1	14	CASIDRSEATEAFF	TGTGCCAGTATCGACAGGAGTGAGGCCACTGAAGCTTTCTTT
TRBD2	TRBV5-1	NA	TRBJ2-7	16	CASSALTSGSLVEQYF	TGCGCCAGCAGCGCCCTCACTAGCGGGAGTTTGGTCGAGCAGTACTTC
TRBD1	TRBV6-1	NA	TRBJ2-5	14	CASSEWTGLETQYF	TGTGCCAGCAGTGAATGGACAGGGTTGGAGACCCAGTACTTC
NA	TRBV18	NA	TRBJ2-1	13	CASSPPSRNEQFF	TGTGCCAGCTCACCACCCTCGCGGAATGAGCAGTTCTTC
NA	TRBV14	few	TRBJ2-1	14	CASSQDASRDEQFF	TGTGCCAGCAGCCAAGATGCTAGCCGGGATGAGCAGTTCTTC
NA	TRBV3-1/TRBV3-2	NA	TRBJ2-1	13	CASSQVSGVEQFF	TGTGCCAGCAGCCAAGTCTCAGGGGTTGAGCAGTTCTTC
NA	TRBV6-1	NA	TRBJ1-4	13	CASSEGANEKLFF	TGTGCCAGCAGTGAAGGGGCAAATGAAAAACTGTTTTTT
NA	TRBV5-1	NA	TRBJ1-3	14	CASSDTDSGNTIYF	TGCGCCAGCAGCGACACAGACTCTGGAAACACCATATATTTT
TRBD1	TRBV5-1	NA	TRBJ1-6	14	CASSSRGEDSPLHF	TGCGCCAGCAGCTCCAGGGGGGAGGACTCACCCCTCCACTTT
TRBD2	TRBV10-1	NA	TRBJ2-3	17	CASSPRTSGLRTDTQYF	TGCGCCAGCAGCCCCAGGACTAGCGGGCTGCGCACAGATACGCAGTATTTT
TRBD1	TRBV3-1/TRBV3-2	NA	TRBJ1-5	19	CASSLPSVGGGYSNQPQHF	TGTGCCAGCAGCTTACCCTCAGTAGGGGGCGGCTATAGCAATCAGCCCCAGCATTTT
TRBD1	TRBV4-1	once	TRBJ2-1	16	CASSLGQGARVGEQFF	TGCGCCAGCAGCCTAGGACAGGGGGCGCGGGTAGGTGAGCAGTTCTTC
NA	TRBV13	NA	TRBJ2-3	14	CASSLRGFTDTQYF	TGTGCCAGCAGCCTTCGAGGGTTCACAGATACGCAGTATTTT